The following is a T cell receptor beta chain sequence with its context. Its antigen is not known. CDR1 is LGHNA and CDR2 is YNFKEQ in the germline V gene. Deletions cut 0 bases from V and 3 bases from J, with 6 bases between. The length of the CDR3 is 14 residues. These data originate in a study of cytomegalovirus exposure and HLA in healthy donors. Findings of the study overall: As a later analysis revealed, most CMV-associated TCR beta chains appeared HLA-restricted. Another analysis was done later, and it associated 16,951 TCR beta sequences with HLA alleles at 0.05 false discovery rate. It was approximately 160 TCR beta chains that were listed as cytomegalovirus-associated. Per a prior analysis, the majority of TCR beta V segments were productive roughly 87% or roughly 30% of the time.

In the PCR, 60 Vbeta and 13 Jbeta primers were used. Assay: immunoSEQ multiplex PCR; the TCRdb copy retains only in-frame clones and omits some. This sample has over 150,000 clones; more than 75% occur once, and the top ten carry 9.5% to 15%. The origin of this receptor is a man aged 25 to 40 in good health and CMV-seropositive. The specimen sequenced was PBMCs. The gene calls are TRBV4-2 and TRBJ1-3, with TRBD1 as a possible D gene (5 bases). The DNA for the CDR3 is TGTGCCAGCAGCCAAGACAGGGTTGGAAACACCATATATTTT. Protein: CASSQDRVGNTIYF.